The present T cell receptor beta chain was sequenced within a study of T-cell memory formation after mild COVID-19 (dated by TCRdb to about 2021). In terms of the full investigation: Most TCR sequence clusters were specific to one of the two donors. In a couple of donors, T-cell clones that expanded and contracted after mild COVID-19 were tracked by sequencing TCRalpha and TCRbeta repertoires over time. Two young, previously healthy adult volunteers, one female and one male, were included in the cohort.

TCRdb lists the instrument as Illumina NovaSeq 6000. Using 5'RACE with constant-segment primers, TCRalpha and TCRbeta cDNA libraries were constructed, with sample barcodes and unique molecular identifiers added in the process. RNA was extracted from every sample with Trizol reagent. Libraries were amplified in two PCR steps, with a second sample barcode and Illumina TruSeq adapters added in the second step. Libraries were sequenced on an Illumina NovaSeq with 2 x 150 bp paired-end reads. Regarding the original processing steps: With migec v1.2.7, reads were demultiplexed and then collapsed into UMI-guided consensus sequences. Using mixcr v2.1.11, UMI consensuses were aligned to TRA and TRB V and J templates and then assembled into clonotypes. A clonotype was counted as expanded or contracted only if both edgeR and NoisET called the change significant, with noise models trained on biological replicates. edgeR calls used a false discovery rate-adjusted p below 0.01 and a log2 fold-change threshold of 1. As an exploratory analysis of dynamics, max-normalized trajectories of the 1000 most abundant clonotypes were examined with PCA combined with hierarchical clustering. Separately sequenced CD4+ and CD8+ repertoires were used to assign the CD4 or CD8 phenotype of responding clones. TCRdb cleaned the public reads at Q25 with fastp, built clones with MiXCR and kept in-frame beta chains. Each entry merges the rows of one CDR3 protein and shows their most common DNA and genes. It is TCRdb's table, rather than the study itself, that gives the V and J calls and clone size. The table for this sample lists approximately 390,000 distinct CDR3 sequences; 16% of them were counted only once. Of the sample, 20% to 25% is held by the ten largest clones.

Ficoll-Paque density gradient centrifugation was used to isolate PBMCs. The research as a whole found: Contracting CD4+ clones were found mainly in CM and EM memory subsets, while CD8+ clones were enriched in EMRA. Only a couple of mild cases were covered by the study, and larger cohorts that include severe cases with pre-infection samples were considered necessary. The detection of some responding clones in pre-infection memory suggests that pre-existing cross-reactive memory T cells joined the SARS-CoV-2 response. SARS-CoV-2 specificity of the second-wave clones peaking on day 37 was not confirmed. Balanced CD4/CD8 phenotypes were observed for clones contracting from day 15 to 85, whereas a bias towards CD4+ was observed for a second wave of clones expanding from day 15 to 37.

Reading the germline V gene (reference sequence) gives CDR1 DFQATT and CDR2 SNEGSKA. The germline ends are 8 bases apart after V is trimmed by 0 bases and J by 6 bases. From the cysteine through the phenylalanine, the CDR3 covers 13 amino acids. Only the CDR3 region is kept as DNA, spanning 39 bases read in frame from base 1. Only a few counts were recorded for this clonotype. Its binding antigen is unknown. No base-level quality is on record; no much larger clone is a single base apart. This sequence was found in a man aged 18-30 years who had mild COVID-19 (a few samples of this study predate the infection). The sample titles of this study are shuffled in the database, so cell type and time point are left out; the donor was told from shared clones. This receptor chain uses TRBV20-1 and TRBJ2-2; the D call could be TRBD1 or TRBD2, with each sharing 5 bases. Specimen: PBMCs or a T cell subset sorted from them (not recorded which). The CDR3 region reads CSARDRESGELFF. DNA sequence: TGCAGTGCTAGAGACAGGGAGTCCGGGGAGCTGTTTTTT.